This entry lists 11 T cell receptor beta chains sequenced from one sample in a study of naive CD8 T cells in extremely preterm neonates. Study-wide results and caveats: Compared with older groups, preterm CDR3s were shorter, with fewer N additions and less trimming.

Assay: immunoSEQ multiplex PCR; the TCRdb copy retains only in-frame clones and omits some. Of 4,500 to 6,500 clones in the sample, over 90% were seen once. Their recognized antigens are unknown. Extremely preterm births at roughly 22-27 weeks of gestation supplied the samples. Sequenced: naive CD8+ T cells from cord blood. The source of these receptors is a boy who was born preterm.

The chain links TRBV7-2 to TRBJ2-3, with 8 bases aligning to TRBD1. Germline V CDR1 and CDR2: SGHTA, FQGNSA. J lost 1 base, V lost 0 bases, and 0 bases had no gene match. This CDR3 has 15 residues. The CDR3 loop reads CASSLAGQGTDTQYF. CDR3 DNA sequence: TGTGCCAGCAGCTTAGCGGGACAGGGCACAGATACGCAGTATTTT.

This clone was counted between two and nine times. The chain joins TRBV27 to TRBJ2-7; D is ambiguous. Trimming pared 3 bases from V and 6 bases from J, leaving 9 bases between. The germline CDR1 and CDR2 sequences are MNHEY and SMNVEV (reference sequence). This CDR3 contains 12 residues. In DNA, the CDR3 is TGTGCCAGCAGTTTTGATAGACGCGAGCAGTACTTC. Translated, it gives CASSFDRREQYF.

This chain connects TRBV5-1 to TRBJ2-5, with D perhaps TRBD2 (6 bases). The DNA end is more similar to TRBJ2-7, so the J call may be wrong. CDR3 size: 14 residues. Germline values: CDR1 SGHRS, CDR2 YFSETQ. The CDR3 reads CASSLAGLSYEQYF. Written as DNA, the CDR3 is TGCGCCAGCAGCTTAGCGGGCCTCTCCTACGAGCAGTACTTC.

The table lists this clone with a few counts. V gene TRBV6-5 combines with J gene TRBJ1-3; the D is unclear. V gave up 2 bases and J gave up 0 bases, with 2 bases separating them. CDR1 MNHEY and CDR2 SVGAGI come from the germline V gene. CDR3 length: 13 residues. CDR3 nucleotides: TGTGCCAGCAGTTACAGCTCTGGAAACACCATATATTTT. Translating gives CASSYSSGNTIYF.

V is TRBV4-2 and J is TRBJ1-2; D gene unclear. The CDR3 totals 11 residues. The V end was cut by 0 bases, the J end by 4 bases, with 0 bases between. Germline V gene data show CDR1 as LGHNA and CDR2 as YNFKEQ. The CDR3 spells CASSQDYGYTF. The CDR3 region has the DNA TGTGCCAGCAGCCAAGACTATGGCTACACCTTC.

The chain has TRBV5-6 and TRBJ1-5, with D perhaps matching TRBD1 (6 bases). CDR1 and CDR2 from the germline V gene are SGHDT and YYEEEE. V shed 3 bases and J shed 3 bases, with 10 bases lying between them. The CDR3 consists of 14 residues. The CDR3 loop is CASSSGQNNQPQHF. CDR3 coding DNA: TGTGCCAGCAGCTCAGGACAGAACAATCAGCCCCAGCATTTT.

V is TRBV28 and J is TRBJ1-1; perhaps TRBD1 as D (6 bases). Germline V CDR1 and CDR2: MDHEN, SYDVKM. V lost 3 bases and J 1 base, leaving 6 bases between the germline ends. The CDR3 length is 13 residues. CDR3 protein: CASSLGQNTEAFF. The CDR3 nucleotides read TGTGCCAGCAGTTTGGGACAGAACACTGAAGCTTTCTTT.

This sequence joins TRBV28 and TRBJ1-6; 8 bases align to TRBD1. Germline V gives CDR1 MDHEN, CDR2 SYDVKM. Unmatched junction bases numbered 0, after V lost 2 bases and J lost 9 bases. The CDR3 extends over 13 amino acids. For the CDR3, the DNA is TGTGCCAGCAGTTTAACAGGGGGTTCACCCCTCCACTTT. Translating it yields CASSLTGGSPLHF.

The chain links TRBV10-1 to TRBJ2-2, with TRBD2 matching 9 bases. The V and J ends lost 0 bases and 6 bases, in that order; junction bases with no gene match: 5. Germline CDR1 reads WNHNN; CDR2 reads SYGVQD (reference sequence). The CDR3 runs to 16 residues. The CDR3 DNA is TGCGCCAGCAGTGAGTCGGTGGTAGCGGGAGCCGGGGAGCTGTTTTTT. Its protein product is CASSESVVAGAGELFF.

The chain recombines TRBV10-3 with TRBJ2-3; D gene unclear. V was pared by 0 bases and J by 0 bases, with 7 bases between. This CDR3 is 15 amino acids long. Germline CDR1 reads ENHRY; CDR2 reads SYGVKD. This chain's CDR3 is CAISESVGSTDTQYF. DNA for the CDR3: TGTGCCATCAGTGAGTCGGTGGGCAGCACAGATACGCAGTATTTT.

This chain connects TRBV25-1 to TRBJ2-1; D uncertain. This CDR3 has 15 residues. V was clipped by 2 bases and J by 0 bases, with 8 bases between them. Germline V CDR1 and CDR2: MGHDK, SYGVNS. The CDR3 DNA sequence: TGTGCCAGCAGTGAAGACTTCAGCTCCTACAATGAGCAGTTCTTC. Encoded protein: CASSEDFSSYNEQFF.